One sample yielded the 28 T cell receptor beta chains listed below, sequenced in a study of T cell responses to AZD1222 COVID-19 vaccine. Clones were sequenced by immunoSEQ multiplex PCR, and TCRdb holds only the in-frame ones, with some missing. The profile shows some 120,000 clones, around 94% of them singletons. Sequenced material: peripheral blood, taken on day 0 of AZD1222 vaccination. These receptors originate from an adult in good health.

V usage is TRBV12-3 or TRBV12-4 and J usage is TRBJ1-5; TRBD1 is a possible D gene (5 bases). This CDR3 region has 13 residues. V dropped 2 bases and J dropped 8 bases, with 10 bases sitting between them. The CDR3 here is CASSLMGQEPQHF. The CDR3 coding sequence is TGTGCCAGCAGTTTAATGGGGCAAGAGCCCCAGCATTTT.

The gene calls are TRBV5-1 and TRBJ2-1, with 9 bases that match TRBD2. J was trimmed by 6 bases and V by 4 bases; bases with no gene match: 11. The CDR3 is 16 amino acids. From germline, CDR1 is SGHRS and CDR2 YFSETQ. The CDR3 loop is CASSIPLAGPGNEQFF. In DNA form, the CDR3 reads TGCGCCAGCAGCATCCCGCTAGCGGGACCGGGCAATGAGCAGTTCTTC. The variable domain in full, completed from reference TRBV5-1 and TRBJ2-1, reads KAGVTQTPRYLIKTRGQQVTLSCSPISGHRSVSWYQQTPGQGLQFLFEYFSETQRNKGNFPGRFSGRQFSNSRSEMNVSTLELGDSALYLCASSIPLAGPGNEQFFGPGTRLTVL.

The sample holds one count of this clone. This chain connects TRBV12-5 to TRBJ2-1, with 9 bases fitting TRBD2. This CDR3 is built from 17 residues. Germline V gene sequence: CDR1 LGHNT, CDR2 FRNRAP. V lost 2 bases to trimming and J lost 3 bases; unmatched junction nucleotides: 8. The CDR3 region is CASGLLASGIVYNEQFF. The DNA of the CDR3 is TGTGCTAGTGGTTTGTTGGCTAGCGGGATCGTCTACAATGAGCAGTTCTTC.

The genes are TRBV5-4 and TRBJ1-6, with D possibly TRBD1 on 6 matching bases. The CDR3 has 17 residues. Germline V gives CDR1 SGHNT, CDR2 YYREEE (reference sequence). With 2 bases removed from V and 1 base from J, the gap between germline ends came to 13 bases. The CDR3 protein is CASSFDRPGSYNSPLHF. In DNA form, the CDR3 reads TGTGCCAGCAGCTTCGACAGGCCGGGGTCCTATAATTCACCCCTCCACTTT.

In DNA, the CDR3 is TGTGCCAGCAGTTCCCAACAGACTGAAGCTTTCTTT. This codes for CASSSQQTEAFF. The gene calls are TRBV12-3 or TRBV12-4 and TRBJ1-1; D is unclear. Trimming took off 4 bases at V and 5 bases at J, with 8 bases between the two ends. The CDR3 length is 12 residues.

This chain joins TRBV28 and TRBJ2-7; 8 nucleotides agree with TRBD2. With V trimmed by 6 bases and J by 3 bases, 10 bases remained unmatched. The CDR3 covers 15 residues. Germline-derived CDR1 and CDR2 are MDHEN and SYDVKM. The CDR3 loop is CASRLGLAVGYEQYF. As DNA, the CDR3 is TGTGCCAGCAGACTCGGACTAGCAGTTGGCTACGAGCAGTACTTC.

This clone was seen a single time. The chain carries TRBV5-1 and TRBJ1-2; perhaps TRBD1 as D (5 bases). The length of the CDR3 is 15 residues. The V end lost 0 bases, the J end lost 2 bases, and 11 bases lay between the germline ends. Germline V gene sequence: CDR1 SGHRS, CDR2 YFSETQ. CDR3 sequence: CASSLGETANYGYTF. The CDR3 nucleotides are TGCGCCAGCAGCTTGGGGGAGACAGCGAACTATGGCTACACCTTC.

This sequence joins TRBV5-1 and TRBJ1-1; the D is unclear. CDR3 size: 14 residues. Trimming took 4 bases from V and 3 from J, leaving 13 bases between them. Germline V gene data show CDR1 as SGHRS and CDR2 as YFSETQ. The CDR3 DNA reads as TGCGCCAGCAGCAGCTTGCCGGGAGACACTGAAGCTTTCTTT. Translation gives CASSSLPGDTEAFF.

The genes are TRBV7-2 and TRBJ1-5; D gene uncertain. This CDR3 has 17 amino acids. The V end lost 4 bases, the J end lost 4 bases, and 20 bases lay between the germline ends. The germline gives CDR1 SGHTA, CDR2 FQGNSA. The CDR3 DNA follows: TGTGCCAGCAGCTATTCGAACCCAAGCGGGATTAATCAGCCCCAGCATTTT. This codes for CASSYSNPSGINQPQHF.

This chain uses TRBV5-1 with TRBJ2-7; 8 bases fit TRBD1. The CDR3 is made up of 14 amino acids. The ends lost 8 bases at V and 0 bases at J; junction bases unmatched: 7. In germline, CDR1 is SGHRS, CDR2 YFSETQ. The CDR3 here is CARIGQGTSYEQYF. CDR3 coding DNA: TGCGCCAGAATCGGACAGGGTACCTCCTACGAGCAGTACTTC.

The CDR3 sequence: CASSHGTTRSETQYF. CDR3 coding DNA: TGTGCCAGCAGCCACGGGACTACCAGGTCGGAGACCCAGTACTTC. This sequence joins TRBV14 and TRBJ2-5, with TRBD2 identical over 7 bases. The CDR3 runs to 15 residues. The J segment lost 5 bases and the V segment lost 3 bases, leaving 9 bases of the junction unmatched. The germline V gene has CDR1 SGHDN and CDR2 FVKESK. Drawing the rest from reference TRBV14 and TRBJ2-5, the complete variable domain is EAGVTQFPSHSVIEKGQTVTLRCDPISGHDNLYWYRRVMGKEIKFLLHFVKESKQDESGMPNNRFLAERTGGTYSTLKVQPAELEDSGVYFCASSHGTTRSETQYFGPGTRLLVL.

The gene calls are TRBV6-5 and TRBJ1-5, with 7 nucleotides matching TRBD1. This CDR3 spans 15 amino acids. Germline V gene data show CDR1 as MNHEY and CDR2 as SVGAGI. V trimming: 0 bases; J trimming: 6 bases; junction bases outside the gene matches: 5. CDR3: CASSYSQGDRQPQHF. The CDR3 DNA is TGTGCCAGCAGTTACTCTCAGGGGGACCGTCAGCCCCAGCATTTT.

The genes are TRBV3-1 (or the pseudogene TRBV3-2) and TRBJ1-5, with D possibly TRBD1 on 5 matching bases. The CDR3 covers 15 residues. The ends were cut back, 3 bases at V and 4 bases at J, with 13 bases in the middle. In germline, CDR1 is LGHDT, CDR2 YNNKEL (reference sequence). The CDR3 loop reads CASSHSGLSNQPQHF. In nucleotides, the CDR3 is TGTGCCAGCAGCCACTCGGGACTTTCAAATCAGCCCCAGCATTTT.

The table lists this clone with a count of one. The rearrangement uses TRBV30 and TRBJ2-5; no clear D gene. The germline CDR1 and CDR2 sequences are GTSNPN and SVGIG (reference sequence). Between the trimmed V and J ends, which lost 0 bases and 5 bases, there was a span of 7 bases. The CDR3 totals 12 residues. In DNA form, the CDR3 reads TGTGCCTGGAGTGTTCTTTTGGAGACCCAGTACTTC. Its protein product is CAWSVLLETQYF.

The chain has TRBV6-2 or TRBV6-3 and TRBJ2-7; a weak D match, TRBD2 (5 bases). Germline values: CDR1 MNHEY, CDR2 SVGEGT. Trimming left V 2 bases short and J 5 bases short, with 13 bases between. This CDR3 has 14 residues. The chain's CDR3 is CASSYRERVHEQYF. CDR3 DNA: TGTGCCAGCAGTTACAGGGAGAGGGTTCACGAGCAGTACTTC.

The V call is TRBV19, the J call TRBJ1-5; D perhaps matches TRBD1 (5 bases). The CDR3 is 15 amino acids. V was clipped by 3 bases and J by 6 bases, with 15 bases between them. The V gene's germline CDR1 is LNHDA and CDR2 SQIVND (reference sequence). CDR3 sequence reads: CASSIEGWGFQPQHF. Written as DNA, the CDR3 is TGTGCCAGTAGTATCGAAGGATGGGGCTTTCAGCCCCAGCATTTT.

The rearrangement uses TRBV14 and TRBJ2-7, with 8 nucleotides matching TRBD1. Trimming took 0 bases from V and 5 from J; bases not matched to a gene: 6. This CDR3 is built from 15 residues. CDR1 SGHDN and CDR2 FVKESK come from the germline V gene. This chain's CDR3 is CASSQDSQGAHEQYF. The CDR3 bases are TGTGCCAGCAGCCAAGATTCTCAGGGGGCCCACGAGCAGTACTTC.

The chain has TRBV3-1 (or the pseudogene TRBV3-2) and TRBJ2-1, with 7 bases lining up with TRBD2. Germline CDR1 is LGHDT and CDR2 is YNNKEL (reference sequence). The CDR3 is 15 amino acids. V dropped 4 bases and J dropped 0; count of bases not matched to a gene: 3. The CDR3 nucleotides read TGTGCCAGCAGCCCCCGGGACTACTCCTACAATGAGCAGTTCTTC. As protein: CASSPRDYSYNEQFF.

The V and J genes are TRBV19 and TRBJ1-2, with D perhaps matching TRBD1 (6 bases). Trimming cost V 7 bases and J 5 bases, with 17 bases left between them. The CDR3 sequence is 14 residues long. The germline V gene has CDR1 LNHDA and CDR2 SQIVND (reference sequence). The CDR3 nucleotides are TGTGCCAGTAAGAACTTACAGGGTCCATATGGCTACACCTTC. Protein: CASKNLQGPYGYTF.

This clone was seen a single time. The chain combines TRBV28 with TRBJ2-7; perhaps TRBD1 as D (5 bases). Trimming took 2 bases from V and 6 from J, leaving 11 bases between them. The germline V gene encodes CDR1 MDHEN and CDR2 SYDVKM. The CDR3 is made up of 13 amino acids. The CDR3 here is CASSLQGYGEQYF. The DNA for the CDR3 is TGTGCCAGCAGTTTACAGGGTTATGGCGAGCAGTACTTC.

This sequence joins TRBV5-5 and TRBJ1-1; no firm D call. V was pared by 4 bases and J by 1 base, with 8 bases between. The CDR3 sequence is 13 residues long. Germline V gene sequence: CDR1 SGHKS, CDR2 YYEKEE (reference sequence). CDR3 amino acids: CASSTQRNTEAFF. For the CDR3, the DNA is TGTGCCAGCAGCACCCAGCGGAACACTGAAGCTTTCTTT. Full variable domain (rest looked up from reference TRBV5-5 and TRBJ1-1): DAGVTQSPTHLIKTRGQQVTLRCSPISGHKSVSWYQQVLGQGPQFIFQYYEKEERGRGNFPDRFSARQFPNYSSELNVNALLLGDSALYLCASSTQRNTEAFFGQGTRLTVV.

The chain uses TRBV7-9 and TRBJ1-3; D unclear. Germline CDR1 and CDR2: SEHNR and FQNEAQ (reference sequence). V lost 0 bases, J lost 3 bases, and 12 bases lay in between. There are 16 residues in the CDR3. CDR3 protein: CASSLALRRSGNTIYF. The CDR3 nucleotides read TGTGCCAGCAGCTTAGCGCTGCGCAGAAGTGGAAACACCATATATTTT.

This chain connects TRBV15 to TRBJ2-1; the match to TRBD2 covers 7 bases. The germline V gene encodes CDR1 LNHNV and CDR2 YYDKDF (reference sequence). This CDR3 contains 15 residues. The trim removed 1 base at V and 3 bases at J, leaving 3 bases unmatched. The CDR3 here is CATSRGGRGYNEQFF. The CDR3 DNA reads as TGTGCCACCAGCAGAGGCGGGAGAGGCTACAATGAGCAGTTCTTC.

The chain links TRBV10-3 to TRBJ2-1; D perhaps matches TRBD2 (6 bases). Per the germline V gene, CDR1 is ENHRY and CDR2 is SYGVKD. The CDR3 is 12 amino acids. V lost 8 bases and J lost 10, with 15 bases in between. CDR3 bases: TGTGCCATCGGTGGCGGGGCTCTCGAGCAGTTCTTC. Translation: CAIGGGALEQFF.

The V gene is TRBV7-8, the J gene TRBJ1-2; TRBD1 aligns across 7 bases. From germline, CDR1 is SGHVS and CDR2 FQNEAQ. CDR3 length: 13 amino acids. With 4 bases clipped from V and 5 bases from J, the junction kept 4 bases outside the gene matches. The CDR3: CASSWDRPYGYTF. DNA for the CDR3: TGTGCCAGCAGCTGGGACAGACCGTATGGCTACACCTTC.

CDR3 amino acids: CASSPTWGGRASTDTQYF. The DNA for the CDR3 is TGTGCCAGCAGCCCGACCTGGGGCGGGAGGGCGAGCACAGATACGCAGTATTTT. This chain connects TRBV4-2 to TRBJ2-3, with 9 bases identical to TRBD2. V shed 4 bases, J shed 0 bases, and the junction held 11 bases outside the gene matches. The CDR3 covers 18 residues. CDR1 is LGHNA, CDR2 YNFKEQ, per germline.

CDR3 sequence reads: CASSLAKGPYEQYF. CDR3 coding DNA: TGTGCCAGCAGCTTAGCGAAAGGACCCTACGAGCAGTACTTC. The chain uses TRBV7-9 and TRBJ2-7, with unresolved D. CDR3 size: 14 residues. Germline assignment: CDR1 SEHNR and CDR2 FQNEAQ (reference sequence). With 0 bases removed from V and 2 bases from J, the gap between germline ends came to 8 bases.

The CDR3 bases are TGTGCCAGCAGTTCCCGGGCCGGGGAGCTGTTTTTT. This codes for CASSSRAGELFF. The rearrangement uses TRBV6-5 and TRBJ2-2; D ambiguous. There are 12 residues in the CDR3. V was pared by 4 bases and J by 6 bases, with 6 bases between. CDR1 MNHEY and CDR2 SVGAGI come from the germline V gene.